Shown below are 22 T cell receptor beta chains from a single sample sequenced in a study of cytomegalovirus exposure and HLA in healthy donors. The PCR employed 60 Vbeta primers together with 13 Jbeta primers. Method: immunoSEQ multiplex PCR; TCRdb's copy keeps in-frame clones and lacks some. The table lists more than 150,000 clones, around 80% of them singletons. The material sequenced was PBMCs. These receptors came from a man aged 18 to 30 in good health and CMV-seronegative.

V is TRBV30 and J is TRBJ1-6; D is possibly TRBD1 (6 bases). Trimming removed 0 bases from V and 6 bases from J, with 12 bases in between. Germline V lookup: CDR1 GTSNPN, CDR2 SVGIG (reference sequence). The CDR3 sequence is 15 residues long. Here the CDR3 DNA reads TGTGCCTGGAGTGTACTGGCCAGGGGTAATTCACCCCTCCACTTT. Residues: CAWSVLARGNSPLHF.

The chain combines TRBV9 with TRBJ2-5; D is possibly TRBD1 (6 bases). CDR3 length: 15 amino acids. The V gene lost 3 bases and the J gene lost 5 bases, with 17 bases spanning the gap. Germline assignment: CDR1 SGDLS and CDR2 YYNGEE. CDR3 amino acids: CASSGSTGLSETQYF. CDR3 in DNA: TGTGCCAGCAGCGGTAGTACAGGGTTGTCGGAGACCCAGTACTTC.

This clone was counted between two and nine times. This chain links TRBV6-5 with TRBJ2-7, with D possibly matching TRBD2 (6 bases). Trimming left V 4 bases short and J 1 base short, with 11 bases between. This CDR3 is 14 amino acids long. The V gene's germline CDR1 is MNHEY and CDR2 SVGAGI. The CDR3 is CASSLSSVSYEQYF. CDR3 DNA: TGTGCCAGCAGTTTGTCTAGCGTTTCCTACGAGCAGTACTTC.

The chain uses TRBV28 and TRBJ2-3; 10 nucleotides agree with TRBD2. CDR3 size: 15 residues. The germline CDR1 and CDR2 sequences are MDHEN and SYDVKM. The ends lost 4 bases at V and 2 bases at J; junction bases unmatched: 3. The CDR3 sequence is CASSSLAGLTDTQYF. The CDR3 DNA sequence: TGTGCCAGCAGTTCACTAGCGGGGCTCACAGATACGCAGTATTTT.

Turning to this clone: Other DNA variants within this sample encode the same CDR3. The V and J genes are TRBV27 and TRBJ1-2, with TRBD1 identical over 7 bases. Germline V lookup: CDR1 MNHEY, CDR2 SMNVEV (reference sequence). This CDR3 has 13 residues. Germline trimming cut 5 bases from V and 3 bases from J; bases unmatched to any gene: 3. This CDR3 is CASSLQGYYGYTF. CDR3 nucleotides: TGTGCCAGCAGTCTACAGGGGTACTATGGCTACACCTTC.

The J gene is TRBJ2-1, the V gene TRBV18; D unclear. Trimming cost V 4 bases and J 0 bases, with 10 bases left between them. CDR1 and CDR2 from the germline V gene are KGHSH and LQKENI. This CDR3 region has 15 residues. Here the CDR3 reads CASSLQTTSYNEQFF. CDR3 DNA: TGTGCCAGCTCACTACAGACAACCTCCTACAATGAGCAGTTCTTC.

Here the CDR3 reads CASSEDRGRVRYTF. The CDR3 DNA reads as TGTGCCAGCAGTGAAGACAGGGGGCGGGTCCGCTACACCTTC. V is TRBV6-1 and J is TRBJ1-2; 9 bases agree with TRBD1. The germline CDR1 and CDR2 sequences are MNHNS and SASEGT. V dropped 1 base and J dropped 9; count of bases not matched to a gene: 6. This CDR3 spans 14 amino acids.

This sequence joins TRBV7-9 and TRBJ2-2; 10 nucleotides line up with TRBD1. V was clipped by 5 bases and J by 6 bases; unmatched bases: 6. The CDR3 loop spans 15 amino acids. The germline CDR1 and CDR2 sequences are SEHNR and FQNEAQ (reference sequence). CDR3: CASSLRQGASGELFF. As DNA, the CDR3 is TGTGCCAGCAGCCTCCGACAGGGGGCATCCGGGGAGCTGTTTTTT.

The V gene is TRBV10-3, the J gene TRBJ2-2, with D perhaps matching TRBD2 (6 bases). This CDR3 has 16 residues. Trimming took 4 bases from V and 1 from J, leaving 13 bases between them. Germline values: CDR1 ENHRY, CDR2 SYGVKD. The CDR3 protein is CAISAQGGVNTGELFF. The CDR3 bases are TGTGCCATCAGTGCCCAAGGCGGGGTGAACACCGGGGAGCTGTTTTTT.

The chain has TRBV28 and TRBJ1-1, with 8 bases identical to TRBD1. CDR1 is MDHEN and CDR2 is SYDVKM in the germline V gene. Losses at the gene ends were 3 bases for V and 0 bases for J; bases not matched to a gene: 9. The CDR3 consists of 17 residues. The CDR3 spells CASSFPSQGALNTEAFF. The CDR3 region has the DNA TGTGCCAGCAGTTTCCCCAGCCAGGGGGCCTTGAACACTGAAGCTTTCTTT. The whole variable domain, filled in from reference TRBV28 and TRBJ1-1, reads DVKVTQSSRYLVKRTGEKVFLECVQDMDHENMFWYRQDPGLGLRLIYFSYDVKMKEKGDIPEGYSVSREKKERFSLILESASTNQTSMYLCASSFPSQGALNTEAFFGQGTRLTVV.

This clone was detected only once. J is TRBJ1-2 and V is TRBV4-3, with a weak D call TRBD1 (5 bases). The germline V and J ends were trimmed by 1 base and 0 bases, with 12 bases remaining between them. In germline, CDR1 is LGHNA, CDR2 YSLEER. The CDR3 consists of 16 residues. CDR3 amino acids: CASSQVQVGSNYGYTF. The CDR3 region has the DNA TGCGCCAGCAGCCAAGTACAGGTTGGCTCTAACTATGGCTACACCTTC.

V gene TRBV7-3 combines with J gene TRBJ2-1; 9 bases are a match to TRBD2. Germline CDR1 reads SGHTA; CDR2 reads FQGTGA. Trimming removed 4 bases from V and 5 bases from J; junction bases left unmatched: 3. The CDR3 contains 14 residues. DNA of the CDR3: TGTGCCAGCAGCTCGGGACTAGCTCACAATGAGCAGTTCTTC. It translates to CASSSGLAHNEQFF.

The V gene is TRBV29-1, the J gene TRBJ2-1; no clear D gene. The CDR3 is 14 amino acids. Trimming took 2 bases from V and 0 from J, leaving 8 bases between them. CDR1 and CDR2 from the germline V gene are SQVTM and ANQGSEA. CDR3 bases: TGCAGCGTTGAATCCGGTAACTCCTACAATGAGCAGTTCTTC. Its protein is CSVESGNSYNEQFF.

This CDR3 is CASTSGGTDTQYF. DNA for the CDR3: TGTGCCAGCACCTCAGGGGGCACAGATACGCAGTATTTT. The genes are TRBV6-5 and TRBJ2-3, with D perhaps matching TRBD1 (6 bases). Trimming pared 7 bases from V and 1 base from J, leaving 9 bases between. This CDR3 contains 13 residues. The germline V gene has CDR1 MNHEY and CDR2 SVGAGI.

The chain links TRBV12-5 to TRBJ2-4; 10 bases are a match to TRBD2. Germline assignment: CDR1 LGHNT and CDR2 FRNRAP. The CDR3 length is 17 residues. Trimming took 3 bases from V and 5 from J; bases not matched to a gene: 10. CDR3 bases: TGTGCTAGTGGTTTCGCCCCCAGACTAGCGGGTGAAAACATTCAGTACTTC. It is translated as CASGFAPRLAGENIQYF.

The chain couples TRBV15 to TRBJ2-5; D possibly corresponds to TRBD2 (6 bases). The CDR3 totals 14 residues. Germline CDR1 is LNHNV and CDR2 is YYDKDF (reference sequence). The germline V and J ends were trimmed by 5 bases and 1 base, with 11 bases remaining between them. The CDR3 nucleotides are TGTGCCACCAGCGCGGGAAGCGTCCAAGAGACCCAGTACTTC. As protein: CATSAGSVQETQYF. Complete variable domain (other parts from reference TRBV15 and TRBJ2-5): DAMVIQNPRYQVTQFGKPVTLSCSQTLNHNVMYWYQQKSSQAPKLLFHYYDKDFNNEADTPDNFQSRRPNTSFCFLDIRSPGLGDTAMYLCATSAGSVQETQYFGPGTRLLVL.

The chain employs TRBV11-2 and TRBJ2-3; 10 positions agree with TRBD1. The CDR3 length is 15 residues. In germline, CDR1 is SGHAT, CDR2 FQNNGV. The ends lost 5 bases at V and 4 bases at J; junction bases unmatched: 6. As DNA, the CDR3 is TGTGCCAGCAGCCCTCGGACAGGGGGGGCAGATACGCAGTATTTT. It specifies CASSPRTGGADTQYF.

The chain combines TRBV18 with TRBJ2-1; a possible D gene is TRBD2 (6 bases). CDR1 KGHSH and CDR2 LQKENI come from the germline V gene. Deletions cut 0 bases from V and 7 bases from J, with 10 bases between. The CDR3 covers 14 residues. The chain's CDR3 is CASSPPLALNEQFF. Written as DNA, the CDR3 is TGTGCCAGCTCACCACCGCTAGCGTTAAATGAGCAGTTCTTC.

This sequence joins TRBV18 and TRBJ1-6; no reliable D call. CDR1 and CDR2 (germline): KGHSH, LQKENI. V gave up 6 bases and J gave up 7 bases, with 10 bases separating them. The CDR3 contains 13 residues. CDR3 sequence (DNA): TGTGCCAGCTCGCAGGCAGCAAATTCACCCCTCCACTTT. Residues: CASSQAANSPLHF.

J is TRBJ2-7 and V is TRBV7-9; tentatively, D is TRBD1 (5 bases). Between the trimmed V and J ends, which lost 5 bases and 6 bases, there was a span of 14 bases. Germline CDR1 SEHNR, CDR2 FQNEAQ (reference sequence). This CDR3 is built from 13 residues. CDR3 in amino acids: CASSKTESGEQYF. CDR3 DNA sequence: TGTGCCAGCAGCAAGACAGAATCGGGCGAGCAGTACTTC. Full variable domain (missing parts from reference TRBV7-9 and TRBJ2-7): DTGVSQNPRHKITKRGQNVTFRCDPISEHNRLYWYRQTLGQGPEFLTYFQNEAQLEKSRLLSDRFSAERPKGSFSTLEIQRTEQGDSAMYLCASSKTESGEQYFGPGTRLTVT.

This clone was seen a few times. This rearrangement joins TRBV4-1 to TRBJ1-2; D remains unclear. Looked up from germline, CDR1 is MGHRA and CDR2 is YSYEKL. This CDR3 spans 13 amino acids. Between the trimmed V and J ends, which lost 0 bases and 3 bases, there was a span of 5 bases. CDR3 in amino acids: CASSQESDYGYTF. CDR3 nucleotide sequence: TGCGCCAGCAGCCAAGAATCAGACTATGGCTACACCTTC.

The V call is TRBV11-2, the J call TRBJ2-5; TRBD2 matches at 12 bases. The CDR3 length is 14 residues. Germline V gene sequence: CDR1 SGHAT, CDR2 FQNNGV. The J segment lost 5 bases and the V segment lost 5 bases, leaving 3 bases of the junction unmatched. Here the CDR3 DNA reads TGTGCCAGCAGCCCTAGCGGGAGGGTGGAGACCCAGTACTTC. This gives the protein CASSPSGRVETQYF.